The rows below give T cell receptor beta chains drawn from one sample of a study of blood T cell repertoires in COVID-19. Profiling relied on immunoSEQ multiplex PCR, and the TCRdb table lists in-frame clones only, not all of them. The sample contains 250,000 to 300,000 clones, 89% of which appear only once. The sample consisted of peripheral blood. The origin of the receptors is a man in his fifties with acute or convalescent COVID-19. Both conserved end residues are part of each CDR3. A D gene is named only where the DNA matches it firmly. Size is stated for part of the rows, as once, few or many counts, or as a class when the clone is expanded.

CASSPGTGRHEQYF,TGTGCCAGCTCACCTGGGACAGGGAGGCACGAGCAGTACTTC,TRBJ2-7,-,TRBV18,14,TRBD1
CASSVSYNTEAFF,TGCGCCAGCAGTGTAAGCTATAACACTGAAGCTTTCTTT,TRBJ1-1,-,TRBV5-1,13,-
CASSQDQTGEGNGYTF,TGTGCCAGCAGCCAGGATCAAACAGGAGAAGGGAATGGCTACACCTTC,TRBJ1-2,-,TRBV4-2,16,-
CASSSQTGTNTEAFF,TGTGCCAGCAGTTCTCAGACAGGAACGAACACTGAAGCTTTCTTT,TRBJ1-1,once,TRBV6-5,15,-
CASSLSGNTQYF,TGTGCCAGCAGCTTAAGCGGGAATACGCAGTATTTT,TRBJ2-3,-,TRBV7-3,12,-
CASNIGYPTNYGYTF,TGTGCCAGCAATATCGGTTACCCGACAAACTATGGCTACACCTTC,TRBJ1-2,few,TRBV6-5,15,-
CASAWDTMGETQYF,TGTGCCAGCGCTTGGGACACCATGGGGGAGACCCAGTACTTC,TRBJ2-5,-,TRBV2,14,-
CASSPTGGAYNEQFF,TGTGCCAGCAGCCCCACAGGGGGCGCTTACAATGAGCAGTTCTTC,TRBJ2-1,-,TRBV3-1/TRBV3-2,15,TRBD1
CSSRGRVSDTQYF,TGCAGCTCTCGGGGGAGAGTTTCAGATACGCAGTATTTT,TRBJ2-3,-,TRBV29-1,13,-
CASSSGTGELFF,TGTGCCAGCAGTTCGGGGACCGGGGAGCTGTTTTTT,TRBJ2-2,-,TRBV12-3/TRBV12-4,12,-
CASSLQGAVYEQYF,TGTGCCAGCAGCTTACAGGGGGCCGTCTACGAGCAGTACTTC,TRBJ2-7,-,TRBV11-2,14,TRBD1
CASSQGRRAISGANVLTF,TGCGCCAGCAGCCAAGGCCGGCGGGCCATCTCTGGGGCCAACGTCCTGACTTTC,TRBJ2-6,-,TRBV4-1,18,-
CASSEAKTGGPNSPLHF,TGTGCCAGCAGTGAAGCGAAAACAGGGGGACCAAATTCACCCCTCCACTTT,TRBJ1-6,once,TRBV6-1,17,TRBD1
CASSGLSYNEQFF,TGTGCCTCCAGCGGGCTTTCCTACAATGAGCAGTTCTTC,TRBJ2-1,-,TRBV11-2,13,-
CASSTGWGYTF,TGCGCCAGCAGTACAGGGTGGGGCTACACCTTC,TRBJ1-2,few,TRBV10-2,11,-
CAISESGTSGGNEQFF,TGTGCCATCAGTGAGTCAGGGACTAGCGGGGGGAATGAGCAGTTCTTC,TRBJ2-1,-,TRBV10-3,16,TRBD2
CSVRQGEYTEAFF,TGCAGCGTCCGACAGGGCGAATACACTGAAGCTTTCTTT,TRBJ1-1,few,TRBV29-1,13,TRBD1
CASTGGTGKYEQYF,TGCGCCAGCACGGGCGGGACAGGGAAATACGAGCAGTACTTC,TRBJ2-7,-,TRBV23-1,14,TRBD1
CASSVGTANQPQHF,TGTGCCAGCAGCGTAGGAACAGCCAATCAGCCCCAGCATTTT,TRBJ1-5,-,TRBV9,14,-
CASSKRRTQDQPQHF,TGTGCCAGCAGTAAGAGACGAACACAGGACCAGCCCCAGCATTTT,TRBJ1-5,-,TRBV6-5,15,-
CASRPGGPSYNEQFF,TGTGCCAGCAGGCCGGGGGGGCCCTCCTACAATGAGCAGTTCTTC,TRBJ2-1,-,TRBV6-5,15,TRBD2
CASSFRDSETQYF,TGTGCCAGCAGCTTTCGGGACAGCGAGACCCAGTACTTC,TRBJ2-5,-,TRBV7-9,13,TRBD1
CASSLGPGGTKNIQYF,TGTGCCAGCAGCTTAGGTCCAGGGGGGACCAAAAACATTCAGTACTTC,TRBJ2-4,-,TRBV11-1,16,-